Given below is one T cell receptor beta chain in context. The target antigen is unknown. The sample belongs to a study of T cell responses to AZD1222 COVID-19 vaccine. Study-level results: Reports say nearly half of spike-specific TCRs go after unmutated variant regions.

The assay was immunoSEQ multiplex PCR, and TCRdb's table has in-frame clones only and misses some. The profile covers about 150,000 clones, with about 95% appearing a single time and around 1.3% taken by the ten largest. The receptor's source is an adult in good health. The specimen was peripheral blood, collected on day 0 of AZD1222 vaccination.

CDR3 in DNA: TGTGCCAGTAGAACCGGGAGTAATGAAAAACTGTTTTTT. As protein: CASRTGSNEKLFF. The chain links TRBV28 to TRBJ1-4; D not certain. Germline values: CDR1 MDHEN, CDR2 SYDVKM. With 9 bases removed from V and 4 bases from J, the gap between germline ends came to 12 bases. The CDR3 is 13 amino acids.